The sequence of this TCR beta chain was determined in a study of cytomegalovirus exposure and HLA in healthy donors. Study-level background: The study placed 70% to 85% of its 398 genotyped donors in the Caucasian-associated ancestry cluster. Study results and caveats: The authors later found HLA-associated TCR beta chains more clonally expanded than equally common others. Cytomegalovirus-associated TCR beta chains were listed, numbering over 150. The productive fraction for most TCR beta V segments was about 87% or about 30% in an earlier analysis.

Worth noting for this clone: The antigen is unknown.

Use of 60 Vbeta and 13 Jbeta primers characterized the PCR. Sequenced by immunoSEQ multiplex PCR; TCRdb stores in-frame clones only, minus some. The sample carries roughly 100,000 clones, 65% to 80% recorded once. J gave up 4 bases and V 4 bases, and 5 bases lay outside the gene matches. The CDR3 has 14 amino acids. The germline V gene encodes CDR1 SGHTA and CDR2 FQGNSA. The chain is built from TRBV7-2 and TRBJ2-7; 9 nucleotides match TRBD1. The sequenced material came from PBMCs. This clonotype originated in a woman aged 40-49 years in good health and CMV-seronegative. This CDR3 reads CASSSRDRVYEQYF. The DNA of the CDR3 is TGTGCCAGCAGCTCCCGGGACAGGGTTTACGAGCAGTACTTC.